The 29 T cell receptor beta chains given below trace back to one sample, sequenced in a study of CD8 T cells in ankylosing spondylitis. The antigens of these receptors remain unknown. Study-wide points: Within ankylosing spondylitis blood, a TCR beta motif made up of seven or eight highly homologous variants appeared to be characteristic.

TCRdb reanalysed the 5' RACE reads using MiXCR and keeps one entry per CDR3 protein. This table has roughly 670,000 distinct CDR3 sequences, around 17% appearing once. The sample taken for sequencing was blood, either unsorted or a sorted T cell fraction (not recorded which). The source of these receptors is a male donor with ankylosing spondylitis.

Only a few counts were recorded for this clonotype. The chain combines TRBV2 with TRBJ2-6; maybe TRBD2 (6 bases). This CDR3 is 14 amino acids long. The germline gives CDR1 SNHLY, CDR2 FYNNEI. Between the trimmed V and J ends, which lost 10 bases and 0 bases, there was a span of 10 bases. Here the CDR3 reads CATTGGSGANVLTF. In DNA form, the CDR3 reads TGTGCCACGACCGGGGGCTCTGGGGCCAACGTCCTGACTTTC. Full variable domain (missing parts from reference TRBV2 and TRBJ2-6): EPEVTQTPSHQVTQMGQEVILRCVPISNHLYFYWYRQILGQKVEFLVSFYNNEISEKSEIFDDQFSVERPDGSNFTLKIRSTKLEDSAMYFCATTGGSGANVLTFGAGSRLTVL.

The genes are TRBV28 and TRBJ2-7; 9 bases fit TRBD1. V gave up 8 bases and J gave up 9 bases; unmatched junction bases: 5. CDR1 and CDR2 (germline): MDHEN, SYDVKM. CDR3 length: 11 residues. CDR3 loop: CASGDRVGQYF. CDR3 coding DNA: TGTGCCAGCGGGGACAGGGTCGGGCAGTACTTC.

This clonotype was seen ten or more times. The chain recombines TRBV5-1 with TRBJ1-5; 11 bases are a match to TRBD1. This CDR3 contains 14 residues. The V gene end was trimmed by 3 bases and the J gene end by 7 bases; junction bases not matched to a gene: 3. Per the germline V gene, CDR1 is SGHRS and CDR2 is YFSETQ. As DNA, the CDR3 is TGCGCCAGCAGCTCCGGGACAGGGGGGCAGCCCCAGCATTTT. Its protein is CASSSGTGGQPQHF.

The table lists this clonotype with a few counts. The genes are TRBV4-1 and TRBJ2-1; no clear D gene. The V end lost 4 bases, the J end lost 2 bases, and 12 bases lay between the germline ends. The CDR3 is made up of 15 amino acids. Germline V gene lookup returns CDR1 MGHRA and CDR2 YSYEKL. This chain's CDR3 is CASSRVRLAYNEQFF. The CDR3 DNA reads TGCGCCAGCAGCCGAGTACGACTGGCCTACAATGAGCAGTTCTTC.

J is TRBJ2-7 and V is TRBV20-1; TRBD1 aligns across 10 bases. The V and J ends lost 5 bases and 1 base, in that order; junction bases with no gene match: 2. Germline values: CDR1 DFQATT, CDR2 SNEGSKA (reference sequence). CDR3 length: 13 amino acids. CDR3 sequence reads: CSAGQGESYEQYF. CDR3 DNA sequence: TGCAGTGCTGGACAGGGGGAGTCCTACGAGCAGTACTTC.

The chain couples TRBV5-5 to TRBJ1-1, with a tentative D call TRBD1 (5 bases). In germline, CDR1 is SGHKS, CDR2 YYEKEE (reference sequence). The length of the CDR3 is 15 residues. Between the trimmed V and J ends, which lost 2 bases and 1 base, there was a span of 12 bases. The CDR3 loop reads CASSFGTQANTEAFF. The CDR3 DNA reads as TGTGCCAGCAGCTTCGGGACTCAAGCGAACACTGAAGCTTTCTTT.

Here the CDR3 reads CASSWDRGGYGYTF. CDR3 in DNA: TGCGCCAGCAGCTGGGACAGGGGTGGCTATGGCTACACCTTC. J is TRBJ1-2 and V is TRBV10-2; 10 nucleotides align to TRBD1. This CDR3 has 14 residues. CDR1 is WSHSY, CDR2 SAAADI, per germline. J gave up 4 bases and V 6 bases, and 5 bases lay outside the gene matches.

The CDR3 loop is CASSYPDLGGRWKDYGYTF. In DNA form, the CDR3 reads TGTGCCAGCAGTTACCCGGATTTGGGAGGGCGATGGAAAGACTATGGCTACACCTTC. The chain recombines TRBV6-5 with TRBJ1-2, with D unresolved. CDR3 size: 19 residues. V lost 2 bases, J lost 3 bases, and 25 bases lay in between. Germline-derived CDR1 and CDR2 are MNHEY and SVGAGI.

This chain uses TRBV10-2 with TRBJ2-3, with TRBD1 matching over 7 bases. CDR3 size: 15 residues. The V gene end was trimmed by 10 bases and the J gene end by 6 bases; junction bases not matched to a gene: 16. Germline V gene lookup returns CDR1 WSHSY and CDR2 SAAADI. The CDR3 sequence: CANTRQGPRSDTQYF. Written as DNA, the CDR3 is TGCGCCAACACACGACAGGGACCGAGGTCGGATACGCAGTATTTT.

This clonotype was seen a few times. The V and J genes are TRBV12-3 or TRBV12-4 and TRBJ2-1; a weak D match, TRBD2 (7 bases). The V end was cut by 8 bases, the J end by 6 bases, with 17 bases between. The CDR3 runs to 14 residues. The CDR3: CASGGGGSPNEQFF. CDR3 bases: TGTGCCAGCGGGGGGGGCGGGAGTCCCAATGAGCAGTTCTTC.

The chain uses TRBV29-1 and TRBJ2-2; D is undetermined. V was trimmed by 4 bases and J by 5 bases, leaving 11 bases between them. The V gene's germline CDR1 is SQVTM and CDR2 ANQGSEA. CDR3 length: 13 residues. The CDR3 nucleotides read TGCAGCGTTGGCCATTCGAGGACCGGGGAGCTGTTTTTT. Translating it yields CSVGHSRTGELFF.

The V gene is TRBV10-3, the J gene TRBJ1-3, with a possible D match to TRBD1 (6 bases). Germline assignment: CDR1 ENHRY and CDR2 SYGVKD. The V end lost 4 bases, the J end lost 4 bases, and 14 bases lay between the germline ends. This CDR3 contains 15 residues. CDR3 amino acids: CAISVGTGNGNTIYF. As DNA, the CDR3 is TGTGCCATCAGTGTGGGTACAGGGAACGGAAACACCATATATTTT.

This clonotype has just a few counts. The V gene is TRBV12-3 or TRBV12-4, the J gene TRBJ1-2; no clear D. The length of the CDR3 is 14 residues. The V and J ends lost 4 bases and 4 bases respectively, with 13 bases between them. CDR3 sequence reads: CASSSRPHAYGYTF. As DNA, the CDR3 is TGTGCCAGCAGTTCTAGACCGCACGCCTATGGCTACACCTTC.

Of note for this clonotype: Possible read error: a much larger clone is one base away. V gene TRBV6-2 or TRBV6-3 combines with J gene TRBJ2-5, with TRBD1 as a possible D gene (6 bases). V lost 6 bases and J lost 0, with 20 bases in between. The germline V gene encodes CDR1 MNHEY and CDR2 SVGEGT. CDR3 size: 17 residues. CDR3 protein: CASRDLGSRGHQETQYF. The CDR3 DNA reads TGTGCCAGCAGAGACTTGGGTAGCAGGGGTCACCAAGAGACCCAGTACTTC.

There are a few counts of this clonotype. The rearrangement links TRBV6-2 or TRBV6-3 to TRBJ2-7; D not certain. V lost 2 bases and J lost 3, with 8 bases in between. Germline V gene lookup returns CDR1 MNHEY and CDR2 SVGEGT. CDR3 length: 13 residues. For the CDR3, the DNA is TGTGCCAGCAGTTACAGTCAGAACTACGAGCAGTACTTC. This gives the protein CASSYSQNYEQYF.

This clonotype was detected a few times. J is TRBJ1-4 and V is TRBV28; 7 nucleotides line up with TRBD1. CDR1 is MDHEN, CDR2 SYDVKM, per germline. V shed 3 bases and J 4 bases; nucleotides not matched to a gene: 2. The CDR3 sequence is 14 residues long. In DNA, the CDR3 is TGTGCCAGCAGTTTGGACAGGAATAATGAAAAACTGTTTTTT. As protein: CASSLDRNNEKLFF.

Only a few counts were recorded for this clonotype. The V and J genes are TRBV28 and TRBJ1-6; TRBD1 matches at 7 bases. Germline V gives CDR1 MDHEN, CDR2 SYDVKM. This CDR3 comprises 14 residues. With 7 bases clipped from V and 8 bases from J, the junction kept 8 bases outside the gene matches. CDR3 sequence (DNA): TGTGCCAGCACCTCCGGGACAGTGCATTCACCCCTCCACTTT. Translating gives CASTSGTVHSPLHF. Together with reference TRBV28 and TRBJ1-6, the CDR3 gives the full variable domain: DVKVTQSSRYLVKRTGEKVFLECVQDMDHENMFWYRQDPGLGLRLIYFSYDVKMKEKGDIPEGYSVSREKKERFSLILESASTNQTSMYLCASTSGTVHSPLHFGNGTRLTVT.

This rearrangement joins TRBV5-1 to TRBJ2-2; the D is unclear. CDR3 length: 13 residues. V was pared by 5 bases and J by 4 bases, with 9 bases between. From germline, CDR1 is SGHRS and CDR2 YFSETQ. CDR3 protein: CASRPVSTGELFF. As DNA, the CDR3 is TGCGCCAGCAGACCAGTAAGCACCGGGGAGCTGTTTTTT.

This clonotype was detected a few times. The chain links TRBV10-1 to TRBJ1-5; D uncertain. CDR1 and CDR2 from the germline V gene are WNHNN and SYGVQD (reference sequence). V was shortened by 6 bases and J by 11 bases, with 11 bases between the two germline ends. The CDR3 contains 11 residues. The CDR3 protein is CASSPLRAQHF. The CDR3 nucleotides read TGCGCCAGCAGCCCGCTACGGGCCCAGCATTTT.

J is TRBJ2-7 and V is TRBV4-2, with D possibly being TRBD2 (5 bases). From germline, CDR1 is LGHNA and CDR2 YNFKEQ. The ends were cut back, 0 bases at V and 0 bases at J, with 6 bases in the middle. This CDR3 has 14 residues. The CDR3 region has the DNA TGTGCCAGCAGCCAAGACCGGGACTCCTACGAGCAGTACTTC. Protein: CASSQDRDSYEQYF.

This clonotype was detected a few times. The V and J genes are TRBV12-3 or TRBV12-4 and TRBJ1-3; weak D call: TRBD1 (6 bases). The germline V and J ends were trimmed by 11 bases and 4 bases, with 24 bases remaining between them. The CDR3 consists of 16 residues. DNA of the CDR3: TGTGCCGTAACCGACGGGAGGGGACAAGGAGGAAACACCATATATTTT. This translates into CAVTDGRGQGGNTIYF.

V is TRBV18 and J is TRBJ1-1; D gene ambiguous. The germline gives CDR1 KGHSH, CDR2 LQKENI. The CDR3 is made up of 15 amino acids. The germline V and J ends were trimmed by 3 bases and 1 base, with 12 bases remaining between them. The CDR3 reads CASSPVGRQNTEAFF. The CDR3 DNA follows: TGTGCCAGCTCACCGGTGGGCAGGCAGAACACTGAAGCTTTCTTT.

The genes are TRBV2 and TRBJ2-1; D gene unclear. V lost 3 bases and J lost 7, with 13 bases in between. The CDR3 is made up of 14 amino acids. Germline V gives CDR1 SNHLY, CDR2 FYNNEI. CDR3 protein: CASSDFGPSNEQFF. As DNA, the CDR3 is TGTGCCAGCAGTGATTTTGGGCCCTCTAATGAGCAGTTCTTC.

The chain has TRBV24-1 and TRBJ2-1; D is unclear. Germline V gene data show CDR1 as KGHDR and CDR2 as SFDVKD. With 2 bases removed from V and 7 bases from J, the gap between germline ends came to 8 bases. The CDR3 runs 13 residues. CDR3 sequence (DNA): TGTGCCACCAGTGATTGGTTCGGGAATGAGCAGTTCTTC. Translated, it gives CATSDWFGNEQFF.

This chain connects TRBV10-2 to TRBJ1-3; possible D gene TRBD1, 5 bases. The ends were cut back, 4 bases at V and 2 bases at J, with 12 bases in the middle. The CDR3 contains 15 residues. Germline-derived CDR1 and CDR2 are WSHSY and SAAADI. CDR3 sequence: CASSGASGPGNTIYF. The CDR3 coding sequence is TGCGCCAGCAGTGGAGCGTCAGGGCCTGGAAACACCATATATTTT.

The rearrangement uses TRBV29-1 and TRBJ1-2; the D gene is possibly TRBD1 (6 bases). CDR1 and CDR2 (germline): SQVTM, ANQGSEA. CDR3 size: 13 residues. The V and J ends lost 3 bases and 2 bases respectively, with 10 bases between them. CDR3 in DNA: TGCAGCGTTGATCGGGACACCAACTATGGCTACACCTTC. Translated: CSVDRDTNYGYTF.

The chain recombines TRBV7-2 with TRBJ2-7, with D perhaps TRBD1 (6 bases). The CDR3 is made up of 14 amino acids. Germline V gene data show CDR1 as SGHTA and CDR2 as FQGNSA. With 5 bases removed from V and 0 bases from J, the gap between germline ends came to 11 bases. The CDR3 protein is CASSVTGSSYEQYF. CDR3 DNA: TGTGCCAGCAGCGTAACAGGGTCCTCCTACGAGCAGTACTTC. Full variable domain (rest looked up from reference TRBV7-2 and TRBJ2-7): GAGVSQSPSNKVTEKGKDVELRCDPISGHTALYWYRQSLGQGLEFLIYFQGNSAPDKSGLPSDRFSAERTGGSVSTLTIQRTQQEDSAVYLCASSVTGSSYEQYFGPGTRLTVT.

The chain is built from TRBV20-1 and TRBJ2-7, with D tentatively TRBD1 (6 bases). Germline CDR1 reads DFQATT; CDR2 reads SNEGSKA (reference sequence). This CDR3 region has 13 residues. V was trimmed by 0 bases and J by 9 bases, leaving 15 bases between them. The CDR3 reads CSAREQTGKGQYF. CDR3 DNA sequence: TGCAGTGCTAGAGAGCAAACAGGGAAGGGGCAGTACTTC.

Only a few counts were recorded for this clonotype. The V call is TRBV27, the J call TRBJ2-7, with D possibly matching TRBD2 (6 bases). The V end was cut by 5 bases, the J end by 0 bases, with 17 bases between. CDR3 size: 16 residues. CDR1 and CDR2 from the germline V gene are MNHEY and SMNVEV (reference sequence). The CDR3 protein is CASSGTEGPNSYEQYF. Here the CDR3 DNA reads TGTGCCAGCAGTGGGACGGAGGGTCCCAACTCCTACGAGCAGTACTTC.